Shown below are 8 T cell receptor beta chains from a single sample sequenced in a study of OX40 agonist ivuxolimab in advanced cancers. The library was prepared using the immunoSEQ multiplex PCR assay. The table comes from immuneACCESS by way of TCRdb, which keeps in-frame sequences with V and J called. Part of the clones is missing from these tables; in studies checked, under half for an unresolved V gene and the rest for unknown reasons. The sample table contains tens of thousands of clones; only one count was recorded for around 82% of them. The ten largest clones take up about 2% of the sample. The sequenced sample was CD4+ or CD8+ T cells sorted from blood, obtained in a trial of the OX40 agonist ivuxolimab. The receptors stem from an adult with an advanced solid tumor such as melanoma, head and neck, liver or kidney cancer.

The V call is TRBV9, the J call TRBJ2-1; 9 nucleotides line up with TRBD2. With 2 bases clipped from V and 7 bases from J, the junction kept 7 bases outside the gene matches. Germline CDR1 is SGDLS and CDR2 is YYNGEE. The CDR3 has 15 residues. This CDR3 is CASSVSSGRSNEQFF. The DNA for the CDR3 is TGTGCCAGCAGCGTTTCCAGCGGGAGGAGTAATGAGCAGTTCTTC.

V is TRBV5-3 and J is TRBJ2-7; D is uncertain. TRBV5-3 is recorded as an ORF, its role being uncertain. Trimming shortened V by 4 bases and J by 0 bases, and 11 bases separated the two germline ends. The length of the CDR3 is 14 residues. CDR3 in DNA: TGTGCCAGAAGCACTGTAAGAAGCTCCTACGAGCAGTACTTC. This codes for CARSTVRSSYEQYF.

J is TRBJ1-6 and V is TRBV28; 8 nucleotides agree with TRBD1. Germline CDR1 reads MDHEN; CDR2 reads SYDVKM. The CDR3 is 13 residues long. J lost 5 bases, V lost 8 bases, and 2 bases had no gene match. The CDR3 protein is CASRQGNNSPLHF. CDR3 sequence (DNA): TGTGCCAGCCGACAGGGGAATAATTCACCCCTCCACTTT.

This chain uses TRBV19 with TRBJ1-5; the D is unclear. Germline CDR1 LNHDA, CDR2 SQIVND (reference sequence). The CDR3 runs to 15 residues. V lost 6 bases, J lost 1 base, and 13 bases lay in between. CDR3 protein: CASRAALLSNQPQHF. The CDR3 nucleotides read TGTGCCAGTAGGGCAGCCCTTTTGAGCAATCAGCCCCAGCATTTT. Full variable domain (rest looked up from reference TRBV19 and TRBJ1-5): DGGITQSPKYLFRKEGQNVTLSCEQNLNHDAMYWYRQDPGQGLRLIYYSQIVNDFQKGDIAEGYSVSREKKESFPLTVTSAQKNPTAFYLCASRAALLSNQPQHFGDGTRLSIL.

The rearrangement joins TRBV18 to TRBJ1-1; D is uncertain. Per the germline V gene, CDR1 is KGHSH and CDR2 is LQKENI. The ends were cut back, 0 bases at V and 0 bases at J, with 8 bases in the middle. There are 15 residues in the CDR3. CDR3 loop: CASSPPNGVNTEAFF. The CDR3, as DNA: TGTGCCAGCTCACCACCTAACGGCGTGAACACTGAAGCTTTCTTT.

This clone was detected only once. V is TRBV7-8 and J is TRBJ1-5; weak D call: TRBD1 (6 bases). Trimming left V 0 bases short and J 4 bases short, with 16 bases between. Germline CDR1 SGHVS, CDR2 FQNEAQ. The length of the CDR3 is 17 residues. The CDR3 DNA sequence: TGTGCCAGCAGCTTAGCTCCCCTTGGGCAGGGGAATCAGCCCCAGCATTTT. It specifies CASSLAPLGQGNQPQHF.

The chain uses TRBV6-1 and TRBJ2-5; 9 bases map to TRBD1. With the DNA end fitting TRBJ2-7 better, the J assignment may be wrong. The V gene's germline CDR1 is MNHNS and CDR2 SASEGT. CDR3 length equals 13 residues. The CDR3 loop is CASSHRGRYEQYF. The DNA for the CDR3 is TGTGCCAGCAGTCACAGGGGGCGATACGAGCAGTACTTC.

The genes are TRBV6-1 and TRBJ1-2; D is perhaps TRBD1 (6 bases). The ends were cut back, 2 bases at V and 8 bases at J, with 15 bases in the middle. CDR1 and CDR2 (germline): MNHNS, SASEGT. The CDR3 is 14 amino acids. CDR3 nucleotides: TGTGCCAGCAGTGAAAACAACAGGGACCACGGCTACACCTTC. Protein product: CASSENNRDHGYTF.